This T cell receptor (beta chain) was sequenced in a study of T cells in Graves' hyperthyroidism and ophthalmopathy. Study at large: The blood sample was taken at first diagnosis, before treatment began.

Study observations and caveats: Classification by a 13 V-J model distinguished ophthalmopathy from stable hyperthyroidism.

The definition of stable Graves' hyperthyroidism was no ophthalmopathy progression within 18 months. Fresh peripheral blood, approximately 10 ml, yielded the PBMCs. RNA transcripts gave rise to amplified TCR beta CDR3 regions. The TCR CDR3 first-round RT-PCR relied on the HTBI primer set. From the multiplex PCR reads, TCRdb called clonotypes with MiXCR, one entry per CDR3 protein. The table records over 700,000 distinct CDR3 sequences, 35% to 45% of them present only once. With regard to this clonotype: The antigen is not known. The junction does not match germline at one end; this may be a read error.

This sequence originates from a man aged 18 to 30 with Graves' hyperthyroidism. Sequenced input: blood.

CDR3 in DNA: TGCGCCAGCAGCCAGCAACCGACAGGGGCCGCTGAAGCTTTCTTT. Translated: CASSQQPTGAAEAFF. The chain has TRBV7-8 and TRBJ1-1; TRBD1 matches 8 bases. The CDR3 contains 15 residues. Looked up from germline, CDR1 is SGHVS and CDR2 is FQNEAQ. Based on the CDR3 plus reference TRBV7-8 and TRBJ1-1, the full variable domain is GAGVSQSPRYKVAKRGQDVALRCDPISGHVSLFWYQQALGQGPEFLTYFQNEAQLDKSGLPSDRFFAERPEGSVSTLKIQRTQQEDSAVYLCASSQQPTGAAEAFFGQGTRLTVV.